This TCR beta chain was found in a study of cytotoxic CD8 clonotypes in ibrutinib-treated CLL. Study-level results: Timing of sampling differed between sustained-remission and progressing patients. Public clonotypes occurred uncommonly; on treatment, they contracted or remained stable.

Repertoires were generated with immunoSEQ multiplex PCR, while TCRdb's copy carries only in-frame clones and drops some. The profile covers some 200,000 clones, with 79% appearing a single time and about an eighth taken by the ten largest. As regards this clone: The antigen is undetermined.

Germline V gene data show CDR1 as WNHNN and CDR2 as SYGVQD (reference sequence). J gave up 5 bases and V 0 bases, and 1 base lay outside the gene matches. This CDR3 is 14 amino acids long. The chain couples TRBV10-1 to TRBJ1-2, with 9 positions matching TRBD1. This sample comprised PBMCs, obtained after 12 months of ibrutinib treatment. This clonotype was sampled from a human donor with chronic lymphocytic leukemia. The CDR3 region has the DNA TGCGCCAGCAGTGAGTCGGGGACAGGGTATGGCTACACCTTC. As protein: CASSESGTGYGYTF.